The sequence of this TCR beta chain was determined in a study of shared clonotypes between healthy human individuals. The data were produced by immunoSEQ multiplex PCR, yet TCRdb's version contains in-frame clones alone and is incomplete. The sample holds about 1.4 million clones, approximately 96% seen once. A CD45RA-negative memory subset and a CD45RA+ naive subset were separated from the CD4+ cells. The clonotype was recovered from a man under 40 in good health. Sequenced material: naive CD4+ T cells sorted from blood. Subset indicated: CD45RA+ positively selected.

The DNA for the CDR3 is TGTGCCAGCAGTCCCAAGACTAGCGGGATGTACGAGCAGTACTTC. The encoded protein is CASSPKTSGMYEQYF. The genes are TRBV27 and TRBJ2-7; TRBD2 aligns across 11 bases. The CDR3 is made up of 15 amino acids. In germline, CDR1 is MNHEY, CDR2 SMNVEV (reference sequence). With V trimmed by 5 bases and J by 4 bases, 7 bases remained unmatched.